A single sample gave rise to the 30 T cell receptor beta chains below, sequenced in a study of T cell changes during pregnancy in multiple sclerosis. Assay used: immunoSEQ multiplex PCR; TCRdb lists only in-frame clones, some missing. The sample includes 54,000 or so clones, over 85% of them seen just once. Source: CD4+ T cells from peripheral blood mononuclear cells, taken before pregnancy. The origin of the receptors is a female donor with multiple sclerosis, enrolled in a pregnancy study.

CDR3 DNA: TGTGCCAGCAGCTTGGGGACAGGGGCTGAAAAACTGTTTTTT. This gives the protein CASSLGTGAEKLFF. The V gene is TRBV5-6, the J gene TRBJ1-4; TRBD1 matches 9 bases. The germline V gene has CDR1 SGHDT and CDR2 YYEEEE. V lost 0 bases to trimming and J lost 7 bases; unmatched junction nucleotides: 1. The CDR3 extends over 14 amino acids.

The chain carries TRBV9 and TRBJ2-3; 10 bases agree with TRBD2. Germline V gene data show CDR1 as SGDLS and CDR2 as YYNGEE. This CDR3 is 17 amino acids long. The J segment lost 5 bases and the V segment lost 0 bases, leaving 9 bases of the junction unmatched. The DNA for the CDR3 is TGTGCCAGCAGCGTAGGGGCTAGCGGGAGTAGGCAAGATACGCAGTATTTT. It codes for CASSVGASGSRQDTQYF.

V and J are TRBV12-5 and TRBJ2-2; D gene unclear. CDR1 LGHNT and CDR2 FRNRAP come from the germline V gene. The CDR3 has 15 residues. V lost 0 bases to trimming and J lost 1 base, with 6 bases between them. CDR3 coding DNA: TGTGCTAGTGGTTTGGTAGCAGGGAACACCGGGGAGCTGTTTTTT. Its protein product is CASGLVAGNTGELFF.

The chain carries TRBV4-2 and TRBJ1-5, with D perhaps matching TRBD1 (6 bases). With 3 bases removed from V and 4 bases from J, the gap between germline ends came to 13 bases. Germline V gives CDR1 LGHNA, CDR2 YNFKEQ. The CDR3 extends over 15 amino acids. The CDR3 DNA is TGTGCCAGCAGCCAGACCGGACAGCTTAATCAGCCCCAGCATTTT. The encoded protein is CASSQTGQLNQPQHF.

V is TRBV27 and J is TRBJ2-3; 8 bases are a match to TRBD2. Germline lookup yields CDR1 MNHEY and CDR2 SMNVEV (reference sequence). V lost 6 bases to trimming and J lost 3 bases; unmatched junction nucleotides: 11. The CDR3 covers 16 residues. Here the CDR3 reads CASSTIAGPGTDTQYF. In DNA, the CDR3 is TGTGCCAGCAGCACTATAGCGGGACCCGGGACAGATACGCAGTATTTT.

The chain employs TRBV28 and TRBJ2-6; D is possibly TRBD1 (5 bases). Germline V gives CDR1 MDHEN, CDR2 SYDVKM. V was pared by 4 bases and J by 4 bases, with 11 bases between. The CDR3 consists of 15 residues. CDR3 in DNA: TGTGCCAGCAGTTCCTCGAAGGGGGGGGCCAACGTCCTGACTTTC. It translates to CASSSSKGGANVLTF.

This clone was picked up a small number of times. Here the CDR3 DNA reads TGTGCCAGTCTCGGGTCTACAGGGGGAAACACCATATATTTT. Translated, it gives CASLGSTGGNTIYF. The rearrangement joins TRBV28 to TRBJ1-3; D possibly corresponds to TRBD1 (6 bases). Germline CDR1 is MDHEN and CDR2 is SYDVKM. Trimming left V 9 bases short and J 4 bases short, with 16 bases between. The CDR3 length is 14 residues.

The chain uses TRBV7-6 and TRBJ2-1; 10 nucleotides align to TRBD2. The CDR3 runs to 16 residues. Trimming removed 1 base from V and 3 bases from J; junction bases left unmatched: 3. From germline, CDR1 is SGHVS and CDR2 FNYEAQ. The CDR3 DNA reads as TGTGCCAGCAGCTTAGATGCTAGCGGGAGCTACAATGAGCAGTTCTTC. Residues: CASSLDASGSYNEQFF.

The chain joins TRBV6-5 to TRBJ1-1; D unresolved. Trimming left V 2 bases short and J 5 bases short, with 15 bases between. The CDR3 has 15 amino acids. Germline V gene data show CDR1 as MNHEY and CDR2 as SVGAGI. This CDR3 is CASSYPKPRETEAFF. CDR3 nucleotides: TGTGCCAGCAGTTACCCCAAACCCCGGGAGACTGAAGCTTTCTTT.

Only one count was recorded for this clone. V gene TRBV6-1 combines with J gene TRBJ1-3; 8 bases map to TRBD1. The CDR3 consists of 16 residues. Per the germline V gene, CDR1 is MNHNS and CDR2 is SASEGT. V was pared by 2 bases and J by 4 bases, with 7 bases of the junction left unmatched. CDR3 sequence (DNA): TGTGCCAGCAGTGAATCGGACAGGGTAGTCGGAAACACCATATATTTT. Its translation is CASSESDRVVGNTIYF.

This clone was recorded once. The chain uses TRBV5-1 and TRBJ2-3; D remains unclear. With 1 base removed from V and 2 bases from J, the gap between germline ends came to 8 bases. This CDR3 region has 14 residues. CDR1 and CDR2 (germline): SGHRS, YFSETQ. The CDR3: CASSLWPNTDTQYF. DNA for the CDR3: TGCGCCAGCAGCTTGTGGCCGAACACAGATACGCAGTATTTT. The full variable domain, in which reference TRBV5-1 and TRBJ2-3 provide the parts outside the CDR3, is KAGVTQTPRYLIKTRGQQVTLSCSPISGHRSVSWYQQTPGQGLQFLFEYFSETQRNKGNFPGRFSGRQFSNSRSEMNVSTLELGDSALYLCASSLWPNTDTQYFGPGTRLTVL.

V usage is TRBV7-9 and J usage is TRBJ2-5; 8 bases line up with TRBD2. Germline CDR1 reads SEHNR; CDR2 reads FQNEAQ (reference sequence). CDR3 size: 14 residues. The V segment lost 7 bases and the J segment 1 base; nucleotides outside the gene matches: 5. CDR3 protein: CASNRGGIQETQYF. CDR3 bases: TGTGCCAGCAACCGGGGGGGGATCCAAGAGACCCAGTACTTC.

This clone was detected only once. The chain joins TRBV28 to TRBJ1-5, with unresolved D. This CDR3 has 14 residues. V lost 2 bases, J lost 3 bases, and 8 bases lay in between. Germline values: CDR1 MDHEN, CDR2 SYDVKM. CDR3 sequence reads: CASSLPWLNQPQHF. The CDR3 nucleotides read TGTGCCAGCAGTTTACCTTGGCTCAATCAGCCCCAGCATTTT.

V and J are TRBV5-1 and TRBJ2-5; TRBD2 agrees at 13 bases. The CDR3 consists of 17 residues. Per the germline V gene, CDR1 is SGHRS and CDR2 is YFSETQ. Germline trimming cut 3 bases from V and 5 bases from J; bases unmatched to any gene: 10. DNA for the CDR3: TGCGCCAGCAGCTACGGACTAGCGGGAGCGGAGGGTGAGACCCAGTACTTC. Translation: CASSYGLAGAEGETQYF.

The J gene is TRBJ1-5, the V gene TRBV4-3; tentatively, D is TRBD1 (5 bases). Germline V gene sequence: CDR1 LGHNA, CDR2 YSLEER. CDR3 length: 19 residues. The germline V and J ends were trimmed by 0 bases and 0 bases, with 18 bases remaining between them. The CDR3 region is CASSQDRVTTPLSNQPQHF. The CDR3 nucleotides are TGCGCCAGCAGCCAAGACAGGGTAACCACCCCTCTTAGCAATCAGCCCCAGCATTTT.

The rearrangement links TRBV7-9 to TRBJ1-2; TRBD1 agrees at 7 bases. V shed 5 bases, J shed 4 bases, and the junction held 10 bases outside the gene matches. Germline V lookup: CDR1 SEHNR, CDR2 FQNEAQ (reference sequence). CDR3 length equals 15 residues. The CDR3 sequence is CASSRDSSGFYGYTF. The CDR3 nucleotides read TGTGCCAGCAGCCGGGACAGTTCGGGATTCTATGGCTACACCTTC.

The CDR3 bases are TGCAGCGTTGAACTGATAGGGGGCTCTGGGGCCAACGTCCTGACTTTC. Its protein is CSVELIGGSGANVLTF. The J gene is TRBJ2-6, the V gene TRBV29-1; possible D gene TRBD1, 6 bases. This CDR3 is built from 16 residues. V shed 2 bases and J shed 0 bases, with 11 bases lying between them. Germline V gene lookup returns CDR1 SQVTM and CDR2 ANQGSEA.

The rearrangement uses TRBV28 and TRBJ1-2; TRBD1 agrees at 7 bases. The CDR3 contains 15 residues. Germline V gene sequence: CDR1 MDHEN, CDR2 SYDVKM. Trimming removed 8 bases from V and 2 bases from J; junction bases left unmatched: 11. The chain's CDR3 is CASYALRQGNYGYTF. DNA for the CDR3: TGTGCCAGCTACGCTCTTCGACAGGGCAACTATGGCTACACCTTC.

The chain recombines TRBV10-3 with TRBJ2-1, with 7 bases lining up with TRBD2. This CDR3 comprises 16 residues. V was clipped by 0 bases and J by 0 bases; unmatched bases: 2. Germline lookup yields CDR1 ENHRY and CDR2 SYGVKD. CDR3 in amino acids: CAISESPSGSYNEQFF. The CDR3 region has the DNA TGTGCCATCAGTGAGTCCCCTAGCGGCTCCTACAATGAGCAGTTCTTC.

The chain recombines TRBV7-9 with TRBJ1-1; D is uncertain. The V end was cut by 3 bases, the J end by 1 base, with 6 bases between. The CDR3 length is 13 residues. CDR1 and CDR2 from the germline V gene are SEHNR and FQNEAQ (reference sequence). The CDR3 protein is CASSFAGNTEAFF. In nucleotides, the CDR3 is TGTGCCAGCAGCTTCGCGGGGAACACTGAAGCTTTCTTT.

The CDR3 loop reads CASSSGTSGRERTDTQYF. The DNA for the CDR3 is TGTGCCAGCAGCTCGGGGACTAGCGGGAGAGAACGCACAGATACGCAGTATTTT. V usage is TRBV5-4 and J usage is TRBJ2-3; 14 bases fit TRBD2. The length of the CDR3 is 18 residues. After removal of 3 bases from V and 1 base from J, the junction contained 7 bases not matched to a gene. CDR1 and CDR2 from the germline V gene are SGHNT and YYREEE (reference sequence).

The chain links TRBV2 to TRBJ1-4; maybe TRBD1 (6 bases). This CDR3 contains 13 residues. The germline CDR1 and CDR2 sequences are SNHLY and FYNNEI. Trimming pared 8 bases from V and 0 bases from J, leaving 7 bases between. CDR3 residues: CASGQTTNEKLFF. The CDR3 DNA sequence: TGTGCCAGCGGACAGACAACTAATGAAAAACTGTTTTTT.

The J gene is TRBJ2-5, the V gene TRBV29-1, with D maybe TRBD1 (5 bases). The CDR3 spans 12 residues. CDR1 is SQVTM, CDR2 ANQGSEA, per germline. CDR3 loop: CSQMTAKETQYF. The CDR3 region has the DNA TGCAGTCAAATGACAGCCAAGGAGACCCAGTACTTC.

The chain recombines TRBV9 with TRBJ2-1; 7 nucleotides align to TRBD2. The V segment lost 3 bases and the J segment 0 bases; nucleotides outside the gene matches: 9. The germline CDR1 and CDR2 sequences are SGDLS and YYNGEE. The CDR3 sequence is 17 residues long. The CDR3 here is CASSAGGGGSSYNEQFF. CDR3 DNA sequence: TGTGCCAGCAGCGCGGGGGGTGGGGGAAGCTCCTACAATGAGCAGTTCTTC.

V is TRBV30 and J is TRBJ2-1; 9 bases are a match to TRBD2. J gave up 5 bases and V 2 bases, and 16 bases lay outside the gene matches. The CDR3 is made up of 18 amino acids. The germline V gene has CDR1 GTSNPN and CDR2 SVGIG (reference sequence). The CDR3 loop is CAWSFTSGWGGRNNEQFF. In DNA, the CDR3 is TGTGCCTGGAGTTTTACTAGCGGGTGGGGGGGTAGGAACAATGAGCAGTTCTTC.

This clone was found once. The V and J genes are TRBV30 and TRBJ1-2, with D perhaps matching TRBD1 (6 bases). V lost 4 bases and J lost 1, with 10 bases in between. The CDR3 extends over 13 amino acids. Germline V CDR1 and CDR2: GTSNPN, SVGIG (reference sequence). For the CDR3, the DNA is TGTGCCTGGACTGGACAGTTTAACTATGGCTACACCTTC. It encodes CAWTGQFNYGYTF.

The count of this clone is one. The chain carries TRBV7-9 and TRBJ1-1; 7 bases align to TRBD1. J gave up 3 bases and V 7 bases, and 8 bases lay outside the gene matches. Germline CDR1 and CDR2: SEHNR and FQNEAQ (reference sequence). This CDR3 spans 14 amino acids. CDR3 in amino acids: CASMRQGPYTEAFF. The CDR3 DNA reads as TGTGCCAGCATGAGACAGGGACCGTACACTGAAGCTTTCTTT. Drawing the rest from reference TRBV7-9 and TRBJ1-1, the complete variable domain is DTGVSQNPRHKITKRGQNVTFRCDPISEHNRLYWYRQTLGQGPEFLTYFQNEAQLEKSRLLSDRFSAERPKGSFSTLEIQRTEQGDSAMYLCASMRQGPYTEAFFGQGTRLTVV.

This chain connects TRBV29-1 to TRBJ2-3; 14 nucleotides align to TRBD2. Germline values: CDR1 SQVTM, CDR2 ANQGSEA. The CDR3 loop spans 15 amino acids. The J segment lost 1 base and the V segment lost 6 bases, leaving 3 bases of the junction unmatched. The CDR3 DNA sequence: TGCAGCGTGGGGACTAGCGGGAGTCGCACAGATACGCAGTATTTT. Amino acid sequence: CSVGTSGSRTDTQYF.

This chain joins TRBV5-4 and TRBJ2-5, with 11 bases identical to TRBD2. V lost 5 bases to trimming and J lost 4 bases; unmatched junction nucleotides: 10. Germline assignment: CDR1 SGHNT and CDR2 YYREEE (reference sequence). This CDR3 region has 16 residues. The CDR3 spells CASSRMSSGGRETQYF. The DNA for the CDR3 is TGTGCCAGCAGTCGAATGTCTAGCGGGGGGAGAGAGACCCAGTACTTC.

The CDR3 coding sequence is TGTGCCAGTAGTGTAACAGGGCTCGGGCCCCAGCATTTT. Amino acid sequence: CASSVTGLGPQHF. The chain uses TRBV19 and TRBJ1-5, with a possible D match to TRBD1 (6 bases). V was shortened by 5 bases and J by 9 bases, with 14 bases between the two germline ends. Germline V gene data show CDR1 as LNHDA and CDR2 as SQIVND (reference sequence). This CDR3 has 13 residues.